Detailed here is one TCR beta chain. The table came from immunoSEQ multiplex PCR; TCRdb's copy has only in-frame clones and leaves some out. Here the sample spans roughly 640,000 clones, 97% being singletons. Looked up from germline, CDR1 is SGHTA and CDR2 is FQGNSA. Trimming took 1 base from V and 3 from J, leaving 9 bases between them. The CDR3 spans 14 residues. This sample was included in a study of shared clonotypes between healthy human individuals. Sequenced sample: naive CD4+ T cells sorted from blood. Documented subset: CD45RA+ positively selected. The TCR was taken from a woman younger than 45 in good health. The V call is TRBV7-2, the J call TRBJ1-1; D gene uncertain. The CDR3 DNA sequence: TGTGCCAGCAGCTTAGTGGAGGGAGACACTGAAGCTTTCTTT. Its protein product is CASSLVEGDTEAFF.